The present T cell receptor beta chain was sequenced within a study of Ad26.COV2.S vaccination and SARS-CoV-2 variants. Looking at the study overall: The COV1001 Ad26.COV2.S trial arm included the donor. Doses of Ad26.COV2.S were injected into muscle once or twice, 56 days apart.

The sample's treatment: roughly 18 received Ad26.COV2.S at low or high dose, single or two shots; 5 received placebo; per-sample allocation not given. The investigators took samples on day 63 after the first vaccine or placebo injection. This table comes from immunoSEQ multiplex PCR, and its TCRdb copy is limited to in-frame clones, with some not included. Of 300,000 to 400,000 clones listed, about 89% were seen once; the top ten hold about 4.6%. The source material was peripheral blood, sampled in a trial of Ad26.COV2.S vaccine versus placebo. This clonotype was obtained from a person aged 18-60 years who received the Ad26.COV2.S COVID-19 vaccine or a placebo.

The CDR3 nucleotides are TGTGCCAGCAGGCCCGGGACAGTCTCTGGTAATCAGCCCCAGCATTTT. It is translated as CASRPGTVSGNQPQHF. The chain has TRBV2 and TRBJ1-5; 7 bases are shared with TRBD1. The V segment lost 6 bases and the J segment 4 bases; nucleotides outside the gene matches: 12. The CDR3 length is 16 residues. Germline lookup yields CDR1 SNHLY and CDR2 FYNNEI.